The present entry profiles one T cell receptor (beta chain) with its context. Germline lookup yields CDR1 MGHRA and CDR2 YSYEKL. CDR3 size: 15 residues. V lost 4 bases, J lost 10 bases, and 8 bases stayed unmatched. Only in-frame clones appear in the TCRdb table, and some are missing; sequencing was by immunoSEQ multiplex PCR. The data contain under 50,000 clones, about 80% of them singletons. Exclusion of a patient followed from autoimmune disease history or systemic immunosuppression. This record belongs to a study of OX40 agonist ivuxolimab in advanced cancers. Study details: Patients' therapy was ivuxolimab, an antibody that acts as an agonist of OX40 (CD134).

This receptor was obtained from an adult with an advanced solid tumor such as melanoma, head and neck, liver or kidney cancer. The sequenced sample was CD4+ or CD8+ T cells sorted from blood, obtained in a trial of the OX40 agonist ivuxolimab. The rearrangement joins TRBV4-1 to TRBJ2-1; 12 positions match TRBD2. The CDR3 DNA is TGCGCCAGCAGCCCGACTAGCGGGAGAAACGGCGAGCAGTTCTTC. It specifies CASSPTSGRNGEQFF.